The TCR beta chain described here comes from a study of blood T cells in healthy people across ages. Broader study findings: Donor CMV status was unknown, possibly confounding expanded clonotype changes.

The germline gives CDR1 ENHRY, CDR2 SYGVKD. CDR3 length: 15 residues. The V gene end was trimmed by 6 bases and the J gene end by 4 bases; junction bases not matched to a gene: 4. Peripheral blood, about 9.3 milliliters per donor, was collected. Primed by a sample-barcoded 5' primer and a J-beta primer mix, a second PCR proceeded for 7 to 11 cycles. A single record per CDR3 protein comes from TCRdb applying MiXCR to the 5' RACE reads. This table holds about 970,000 distinct CDR3 sequences, roughly half found once. This clonotype was seen repeatedly, ten times or more. Antigen specificity is unknown. The chain joins TRBV10-3 to TRBJ2-3, with 13 bases aligning to TRBD2. The TCR sequence derives from a woman aged 55-70 years in good health. The sample taken for sequencing was blood. CDR3 nucleotide sequence: TGTGCCATCAGCGGGACTAGCGGGGCGCCAGATACGCAGTATTTT. Residues: CAISGTSGAPDTQYF.